This TCR beta chain was recovered during a study of blood T cell repertoires in COVID-19. At the level of the study: Sites across the United States, Italy and Spain contributed samples from acute and convalescent COVID-19.

The repertoire was sequenced with immunoSEQ multiplex PCR; TCRdb's copy has only in-frame clones and lacks some. The table shows 45,000 to 50,000 clones, with roughly nine tenths occurring only once. Comment on this clone: One junction end disagrees with the germline gene, perhaps due to a read error.

This TCR was recovered from a human donor in a cohort sampled during active COVID-19. Input material: peripheral blood.

In DNA, the CDR3 is TGTGCCAGCAGCCAAGGAACTAAGAGCTTT. Amino acid sequence: CASSQGTKSF. V and J are TRBV3-1 (or the pseudogene TRBV3-2) and TRBJ1-1; D not certain. The V gene's germline CDR1 is LGHDT and CDR2 YNNKEL (reference sequence). The CDR3 loop spans 10 amino acids.